This entry lists 16 T cell receptor beta chains sequenced from one sample in a study of CD8 T cells in ankylosing spondylitis (dated by TCRdb to 2016 to 2017). The library was prepared using 5' RACE. Sequenced on an Illumina HiSeq 2500. TCRdb redid the processing of the public reads, applying fastp at Q25 and MiXCR, and retained in-frame beta chains. Each entry merges the rows of one CDR3 protein and shows their most common DNA and genes. This sample is represented by about 240,000 distinct CDR3 sequences; about 10% of them were singletons. 6% to 8.5% of the sample goes to the ten largest clones. Sample: blood, either unsorted or a sorted T cell fraction (not recorded which). The origin of the receptors is a male donor with ankylosing spondylitis or in good health (not recorded which).

This clonotype appeared a few times. The chain couples TRBV11-2 to TRBJ1-6; D may be TRBD1 (5 bases). V lost 4 bases and J lost 7, with 14 bases in between. CDR3 length: 15 amino acids. CDR1 is SGHAT, CDR2 FQNNGV, per germline. CDR3 coding DNA: TGTGCCAGCAGCTCCACCCTGGGGGGGAATTCACCCCTCCACTTT. This codes for CASSSTLGGNSPLHF.

This clonotype was observed many times. The chain recombines TRBV5-1 with TRBJ1-1; no reliable D call. This CDR3 contains 18 residues. The germline V gene has CDR1 SGHRS and CDR2 YFSETQ. V was clipped by 1 base and J by 0 bases, with 19 bases between them. In DNA, the CDR3 is TGCGCCAGCAGCTTGCGAGGGTTCGGATGGTCCGTGAACACTGAAGCTTTCTTT. This translates into CASSLRGFGWSVNTEAFF.

The genes are TRBV11-2 and TRBJ2-7; D is ambiguous. V dropped 5 bases and J dropped 6 bases, with 11 bases sitting between them. CDR1 is SGHAT, CDR2 FQNNGV, per germline. The CDR3 runs to 12 residues. The CDR3 sequence is CASSLRSGEQYF. The CDR3 DNA reads TGTGCCAGCAGCCTAAGGTCAGGCGAGCAGTACTTC.

The chain links TRBV7-2 to TRBJ2-1; 10 bases align to TRBD2. CDR1 is SGHTA and CDR2 is FQGNSA in the germline V gene. V lost 4 bases to trimming and J lost 8 bases; unmatched junction nucleotides: 11. The CDR3 spans 16 residues. The CDR3 loop reads CASSSSLAGVFDEQFF. The CDR3 nucleotides are TGTGCCAGCAGCTCGTCCCTAGCGGGAGTTTTTGATGAGCAGTTCTTC.

This clonotype showed up many times. The chain combines TRBV6-1 with TRBJ1-2; 8 positions match TRBD1. The V and J ends lost 1 base and 5 bases, in that order; junction bases with no gene match: 18. Germline assignment: CDR1 MNHNS and CDR2 SASEGT. The CDR3 extends over 19 amino acids. CDR3 sequence: CASSEVPGQGIGERYGYTF. The CDR3 coding sequence is TGTGCCAGCAGTGAAGTCCCCGGACAGGGAATAGGGGAGCGGTATGGCTACACCTTC.

The chain couples TRBV28 to TRBJ2-2; D ambiguous. This CDR3 region has 12 residues. The V end lost 3 bases, the J end lost 5 bases, and 4 bases lay between the germline ends. The V gene's germline CDR1 is MDHEN and CDR2 SYDVKM. The CDR3 DNA is TGTGCCAGCAGTTTCTGGACCGGGGAGCTGTTTTTT. It translates to CASSFWTGELFF.

Here the CDR3 reads CSASVASGGLQETQYF. CDR3 sequence (DNA): TGCAGTGCTAGCGTGGCTAGCGGGGGACTCCAAGAGACCCAGTACTTC. The chain combines TRBV20-1 with TRBJ2-5; 10 nucleotides agree with TRBD2. This CDR3 is built from 16 residues. The V segment lost 3 bases and the J segment 1 base; nucleotides outside the gene matches: 8. CDR1 and CDR2 (germline): DFQATT, SNEGSKA (reference sequence).

This clonotype was seen many times. The rearrangement links TRBV27 to TRBJ1-1; the D is unclear. The CDR3 is made up of 14 amino acids. The germline V gene encodes CDR1 MNHEY and CDR2 SMNVEV (reference sequence). Deletions cut 0 bases from V and 1 base from J, with 6 bases between. CDR3 amino acids: CASSLSAGNTEAFF. CDR3 DNA sequence: TGTGCCAGCAGTTTATCGGCGGGGAACACTGAAGCTTTCTTT.

The rearrangement links TRBV2 to TRBJ2-1; unclear D gene. Germline lookup yields CDR1 SNHLY and CDR2 FYNNEI. The length of the CDR3 is 13 residues. The germline V and J ends were trimmed by 0 bases and 9 bases, with 9 bases remaining between them. The CDR3 bases are TGTGCCAGCAGTGAAGCCACTCTGGGTGAGCAGTTCTTC. Protein: CASSEATLGEQFF.

As for this clonotype: A much larger clone is a single base away; this may be a read error. This sequence joins TRBV7-2 and TRBJ2-7; D call uncertain. The germline CDR1 and CDR2 sequences are SGHTA and FQGNSA. The CDR3 totals 13 residues. This chain's CDR3 is CASSLEISHDQYF. The CDR3 DNA reads as TGTGCCAGCAGCTTAGAAATTTCCCACGATCAGTACTTC.

This clonotype was found a few times. A clone one base away is much larger, so this may be a read error. The genes are TRBV10-3 and TRBJ2-4; a possible D gene is TRBD1 (5 bases). The CDR3 loop spans 13 amino acids. Germline values: CDR1 ENHRY, CDR2 SYGVKD. CDR3 residues: CATIGEGKIIQYF. CDR3 bases: TGTGCCACCATAGGGGAAGGTAAAATCATTCAGTACTTC.

This clonotype was recorded at least ten times. J is TRBJ2-7 and V is TRBV7-8; 12 bases are shared with TRBD2. This CDR3 contains 16 residues. CDR1 and CDR2 from the germline V gene are SGHVS and FQNEAQ. The ends lost 4 bases at V and 6 bases at J; junction bases unmatched: 10. The CDR3 sequence is CASSSSRLAGAGEQYF. In nucleotides, the CDR3 is TGTGCCAGCAGCTCCTCCAGACTAGCGGGAGCGGGCGAGCAGTACTTC.

This clonotype appeared a few times. The rearrangement uses TRBV4-2 and TRBJ1-1; D call uncertain. CDR1 and CDR2 (germline): LGHNA, YNFKEQ. The CDR3 consists of 13 residues. Trimming removed 1 base from V and 11 bases from J, with 14 bases in between. The chain's CDR3 is CASSQGSRQKAFF. The CDR3 region has the DNA TGTGCCAGCAGCCAAGGGTCCCGGCAGAAGGCTTTCTTT.

The chain combines TRBV3-1 with TRBJ2-1; unclear D gene. Trimming shortened V by 3 bases and J by 5 bases, and 11 bases separated the two germline ends. The CDR3 runs to 14 residues. Germline values: CDR1 LGHDT, CDR2 YNNKEL (reference sequence). The CDR3 DNA sequence: TGTGCCAGCAGCCAGGTCGCGTCCCACAATGAGCAGTTCTTC. Amino acids: CASSQVASHNEQFF.

This clonotype was found many times. In DNA form, the CDR3 reads TGTGCCAGCAGCTACCCAGGGCAGGGAGGCTCCTACAATGAGCAGTTCTTC. Protein product: CASSYPGQGGSYNEQFF. The V call is TRBV7-2, the J call TRBJ2-1; D is possibly TRBD2 (6 bases). Trimming cost V 4 bases and J 0 bases, with 16 bases left between them. The CDR3 is made up of 17 amino acids. From germline, CDR1 is SGHTA and CDR2 FQGNSA.

Only a few counts were recorded for this clonotype. V is TRBV14 and J is TRBJ2-1, with TRBD2 identical over 7 bases. There are 16 residues in the CDR3. V was clipped by 3 bases and J by 5 bases; unmatched bases: 10. Germline V gene sequence: CDR1 SGHDN, CDR2 FVKESK. CDR3 amino acids: CASSHLVGRFHNEQFF. In DNA, the CDR3 is TGTGCCAGCAGCCACTTAGTCGGGAGGTTCCACAATGAGCAGTTCTTC. Together with reference TRBV14 and TRBJ2-1, the CDR3 gives the full variable domain: EAGVTQFPSHSVIEKGQTVTLRCDPISGHDNLYWYRRVMGKEIKFLLHFVKESKQDESGMPNNRFLAERTGGTYSTLKVQPAELEDSGVYFCASSHLVGRFHNEQFFGPGTRLTVL.